This T cell receptor (beta chain) was retrieved from a study of neurological immune-mediated disorders. Study outcomes and limitations: It was the repertoires of 18 of 34 multiple sclerosis patients that phylogenetic grouping placed in one related-CDR3 cluster, which is a possible signature. Neither clinical nor MRI features were found to be associated with the multiple sclerosis repertoire cluster.

This clonotype was recorded many times. Its specificity is unknown. Germline CDR1 is DFQATT and CDR2 is SNEGSKA (reference sequence). The CDR3 runs 14 residues. The V and J ends lost 7 bases and 1 base, in that order; junction bases with no gene match: 7. CD4+ or CD8+ T cells, 1 million per library, were used for sorted libraries. The cDNA was synthesized by 5'RACE incorporating 10-nucleotide random UMIs. TCRdb reprocessed the 5' RACE reads with MiXCR, giving one entry per CDR3 protein. This sample carries about 55,000 distinct CDR3 sequences, about 4.2% of them seen once, and the ten largest clones take around 2%.

The sequencing sample was made of CD4+ T cells from blood. The rearrangement links TRBV20-1 to TRBJ2-5, with 9 bases identical to TRBD2. The receptor was isolated from a woman aged 40 to 50 with multiple sclerosis. The CDR3 here is CSGNWRGGQETQYF. The CDR3, as DNA: TGCAGTGGGAACTGGCGGGGGGGCCAAGAGACCCAGTACTTC.